This T cell receptor (beta chain) came from a study of a mutant IDH1 vaccine in newly diagnosed glioma (dated by TCRdb to the early 2020s). With regard to the full study: Vaccination was initiated 4-6 weeks after radiotherapy alone, or concurrently with temozolomide cycles in the chemotherapy-containing groups. The week-35 safety follow-up took place at visit V12, and the week-47 end of study took place at visit V13. Prior to enrollment, standard therapy consisting of radiotherapy alone, temozolomide alone, or radiochemotherapy with temozolomide had been administered to patients, with the combination being received by most patients. Of the approximately 32 treated patients, approximately 60% were male and about 38% were female, and the mean age was around 40 years. Six visits were used for peripheral blood collection: V03 (baseline), V05, V07, V10, V12 and V13. Longitudinal TCRB deep sequencing was done for 25 to 30 treated patients, wherever samples were available for exploratory analyses. Study-wide findings and limitations: Vaccine-induced immune responses across multiple MHC alleles were detected in approximately 93% of patients. PBMC samples for TCRB deep sequencing were selected based on availability. According to the authors, sample limitations meant that analyses of patient blood samples could not be reproduced. Pseudoprogression appeared unrelated to alterations in the top peripheral T cell clonotypes detected by TCRB sequencing.

V and J are truncated by 3 bases and 5 bases respectively, leaving an intervening sequence of 12 bases. The CDR3 numbers 14 residues from cysteine through phenylalanine. The DNA shown is the 42-base CDR3, in frame from base 1. CDR1 is given as WNHNN and CDR2 as SYGVQD, both from the germline V gene (reference sequence). Library preparation used the immunoSEQ multiplex PCR assay. The hsTCRB Kit was used according to the manufacturer's protocol to amplify rearranged TCR beta chain sequences. TCRB libraries were sequenced on an Illumina MiSeq. As for the original processing: The proprietary platform of the kit vendor was used for demultiplexing, trimming and gene mapping. The clones in this table, taken by TCRdb from immuneACCESS, are in-frame only. Not every clone is retained; where verified, under half of the shortfall comes from an unresolved V gene, and the cause of the rest is unknown. For V, J and clone size, that table is used; D and trimming come from the DNA. This sample lists some 57,000 clones; approximately 80% were detected once. Less than 5% of the sample goes to the ten largest clones.

This sample's time point label indicates: week 47, end of study. Each vaccine dose, consisting of 300 ug of a 20-mer mutant IDH1 peptide in Montanide, was administered subcutaneously with topical imiquimod. Patients were given eight vaccinations, in weeks 1, 3, 5, 7, 11, 15, 19 and 23, which matched visits V03 through V10. All donors had newly diagnosed IDH1-mutant astrocytomas of WHO grade 3 or 4 that showed loss of nuclear ATRX. The samples were drawn from NOA16, a multicentre, single-arm, open-label phase I trial in Germany that tested a mutant IDH1 peptide vaccine in humans for the first time. The DNeasy Blood and Tissue Kit was used to extract genomic DNA from EDTA blood for TCRB sequencing. Comment on this clone: The antigen this receptor binds is unknown. No base quality values were provided; no much bigger clone lies one nucleotide off.

This receptor was identified in a woman aged 40 to 49 with glioma. Some clones in this sample may be carry-over from other donors' samples. The sequence is built from TRBV10-1 and TRBJ2-3; possibly the D gene is TRBD1, per 5 matching bases. The specimen was PBMCs, collected from a glioma patient whose treatment included an IDH1 peptide vaccine. CDR3 reads: CASSESRAGDTQYF. The DNA sequence follows: TGCGCCAGCAGTGAAAGCAGGGCTGGAGATACGCAGTATTTT.